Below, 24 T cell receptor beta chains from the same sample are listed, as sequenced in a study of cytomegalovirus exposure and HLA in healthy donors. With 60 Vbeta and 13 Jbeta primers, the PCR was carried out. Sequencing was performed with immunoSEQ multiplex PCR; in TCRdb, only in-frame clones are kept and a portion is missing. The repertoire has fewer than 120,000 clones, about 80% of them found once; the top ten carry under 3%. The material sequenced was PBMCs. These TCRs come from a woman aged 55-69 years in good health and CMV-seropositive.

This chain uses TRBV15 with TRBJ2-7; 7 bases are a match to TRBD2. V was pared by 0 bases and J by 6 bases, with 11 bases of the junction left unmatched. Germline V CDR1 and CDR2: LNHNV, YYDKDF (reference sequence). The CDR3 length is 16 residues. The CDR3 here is CATSRDLPAGTSEQYF. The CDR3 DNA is TGTGCCACCAGCAGAGATCTCCCAGCGGGAACCTCCGAGCAGTACTTC.

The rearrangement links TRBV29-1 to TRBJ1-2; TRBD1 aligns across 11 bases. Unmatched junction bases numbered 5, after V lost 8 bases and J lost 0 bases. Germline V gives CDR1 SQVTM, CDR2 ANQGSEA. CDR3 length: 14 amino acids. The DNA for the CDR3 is TGCAGCAAAGGGACAGGGGGAACTAACTATGGCTACACCTTC. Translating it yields CSKGTGGTNYGYTF. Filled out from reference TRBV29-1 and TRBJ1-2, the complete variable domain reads SAVISQKPSRDICQRGTSLTIQCQVDSQVTMMFWYRQQPGQSLTLIATANQGSEATYESGFVIDKFPISRPNLTFSTLTVSNMSPEDSSIYLCSKGTGGTNYGYTFGSGTRLTVV.

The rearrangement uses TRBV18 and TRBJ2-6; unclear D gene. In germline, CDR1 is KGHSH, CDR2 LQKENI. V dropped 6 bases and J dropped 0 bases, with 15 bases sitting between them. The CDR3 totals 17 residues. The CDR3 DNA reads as TGTGCCAGCTCTCTCCGAGGAGAAAGCTCTGGGGCCAACGTCCTGACTTTC. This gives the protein CASSLRGESSGANVLTF. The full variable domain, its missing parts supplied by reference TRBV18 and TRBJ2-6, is NAGVMQNPRHLVRRRGQEARLRCSPMKGHSHVYWYRQLPEEGLKFMVYLQKENIIDESGMPKERFSAEFPKEGPSILRIQQVVRGDSAAYFCASSLRGESSGANVLTFGAGSRLTVL.

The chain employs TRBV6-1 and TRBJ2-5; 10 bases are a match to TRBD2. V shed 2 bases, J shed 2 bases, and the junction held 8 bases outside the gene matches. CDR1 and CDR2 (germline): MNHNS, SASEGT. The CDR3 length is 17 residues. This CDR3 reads CASSENFGTSEQETQYF. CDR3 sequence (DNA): TGTGCCAGCAGTGAAAACTTCGGGACTAGCGAGCAAGAGACCCAGTACTTC.

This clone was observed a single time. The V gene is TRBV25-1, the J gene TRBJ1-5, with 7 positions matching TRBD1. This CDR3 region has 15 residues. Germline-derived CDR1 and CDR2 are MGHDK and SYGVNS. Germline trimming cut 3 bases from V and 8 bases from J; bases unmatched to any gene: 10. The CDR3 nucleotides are TGTGCCAGCAGTGACCCGGGACAGCCCGGAGAGCCCCAGCATTTT. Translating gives CASSDPGQPGEPQHF.

The CDR3 DNA follows: TGTGCCAGCAGCGCTAGACCGACAGGTAACAATGAGCAGTTCTTC. As protein: CASSARPTGNNEQFF. This chain connects TRBV7-9 to TRBJ2-1; a possible D gene is TRBD1 (6 bases). With 5 bases removed from V and 5 bases from J, the gap between germline ends came to 16 bases. Germline V gene lookup returns CDR1 SEHNR and CDR2 FQNEAQ (reference sequence). This CDR3 spans 15 amino acids.

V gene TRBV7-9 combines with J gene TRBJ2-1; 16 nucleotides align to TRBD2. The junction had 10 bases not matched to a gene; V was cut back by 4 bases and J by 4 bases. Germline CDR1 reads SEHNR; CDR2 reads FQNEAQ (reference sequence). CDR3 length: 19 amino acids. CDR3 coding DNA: TGTGCCAGCAGCTCAGGGACTAGCGGGAGGGCCCTTCGTTACAATGAGCAGTTCTTC. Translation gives CASSSGTSGRALRYNEQFF.

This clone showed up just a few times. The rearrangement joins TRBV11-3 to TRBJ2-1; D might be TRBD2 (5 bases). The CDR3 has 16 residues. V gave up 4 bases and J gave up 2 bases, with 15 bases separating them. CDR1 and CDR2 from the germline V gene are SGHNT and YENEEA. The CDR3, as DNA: TGTGCCAGCAGCTCCCGGACTGGACGGGCCTACAATGAGCAGTTCTTC. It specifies CASSSRTGRAYNEQFF.

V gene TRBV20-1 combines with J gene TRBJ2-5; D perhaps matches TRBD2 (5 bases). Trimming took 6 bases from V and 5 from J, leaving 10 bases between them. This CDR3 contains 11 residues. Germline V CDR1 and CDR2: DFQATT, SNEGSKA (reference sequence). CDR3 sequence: CSAPRGETQYF. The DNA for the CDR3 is TGCAGTGCCCCCCGCGGGGAGACCCAGTACTTC.

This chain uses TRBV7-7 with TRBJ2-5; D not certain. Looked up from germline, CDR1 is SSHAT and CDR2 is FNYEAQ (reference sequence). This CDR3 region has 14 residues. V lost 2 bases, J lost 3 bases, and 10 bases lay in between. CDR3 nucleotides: TGTGCCAGCAGCTTATATGGGCCCGAAGAGACCCAGTACTTC. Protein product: CASSLYGPEETQYF.

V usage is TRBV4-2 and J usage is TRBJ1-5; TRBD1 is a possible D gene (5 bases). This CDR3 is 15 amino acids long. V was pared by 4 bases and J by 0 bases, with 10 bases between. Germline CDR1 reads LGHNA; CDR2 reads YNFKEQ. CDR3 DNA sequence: TGTGCCAGCAGCCCGAGGACAATTAGCAATCAGCCCCAGCATTTT. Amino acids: CASSPRTISNQPQHF.

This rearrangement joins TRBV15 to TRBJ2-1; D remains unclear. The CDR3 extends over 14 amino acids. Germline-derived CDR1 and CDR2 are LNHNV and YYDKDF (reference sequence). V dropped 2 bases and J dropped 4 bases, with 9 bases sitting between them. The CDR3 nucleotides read TGTGCCACCAGCAGAACTAACTCATACAATGAGCAGTTCTTC. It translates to CATSRTNSYNEQFF.

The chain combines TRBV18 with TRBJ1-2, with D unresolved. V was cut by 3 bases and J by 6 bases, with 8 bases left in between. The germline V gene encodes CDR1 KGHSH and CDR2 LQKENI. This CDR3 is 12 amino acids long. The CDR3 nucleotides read TGTGCCAGCTCACCCCCCGGGGATGGCTACACCTTC. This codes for CASSPPGDGYTF. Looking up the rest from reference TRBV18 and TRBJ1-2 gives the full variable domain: NAGVMQNPRHLVRRRGQEARLRCSPMKGHSHVYWYRQLPEEGLKFMVYLQKENIIDESGMPKERFSAEFPKEGPSILRIQQVVRGDSAAYFCASSPPGDGYTFGSGTRLTVV.

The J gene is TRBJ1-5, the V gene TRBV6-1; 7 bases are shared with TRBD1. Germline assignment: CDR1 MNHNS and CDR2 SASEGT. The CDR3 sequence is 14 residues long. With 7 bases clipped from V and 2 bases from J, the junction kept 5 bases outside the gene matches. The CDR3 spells CASNYRGGNQPQHF. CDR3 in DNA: TGTGCCAGCAATTACAGGGGAGGCAATCAGCCCCAGCATTTT.

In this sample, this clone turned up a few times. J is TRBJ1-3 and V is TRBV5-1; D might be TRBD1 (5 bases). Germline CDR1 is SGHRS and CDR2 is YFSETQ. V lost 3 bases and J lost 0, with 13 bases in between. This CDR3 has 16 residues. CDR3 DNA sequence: TGCGCCAGCAGCTCTCTGGGACTTAGCTCTGGAAACACCATATATTTT. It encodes CASSSLGLSSGNTIYF.

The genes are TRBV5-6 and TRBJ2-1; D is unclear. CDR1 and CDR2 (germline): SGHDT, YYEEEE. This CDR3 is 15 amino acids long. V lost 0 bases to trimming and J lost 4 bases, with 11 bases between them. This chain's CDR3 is CASSLAGSGYNEQFF. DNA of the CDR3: TGTGCCAGCAGCTTGGCCGGGTCTGGGTACAATGAGCAGTTCTTC.

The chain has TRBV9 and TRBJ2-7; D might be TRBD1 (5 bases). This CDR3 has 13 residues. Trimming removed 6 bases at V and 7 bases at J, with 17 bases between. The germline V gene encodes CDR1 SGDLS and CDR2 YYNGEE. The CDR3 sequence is CASTATGAGEQYF. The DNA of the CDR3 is TGTGCCAGCACCGCCACAGGAGCCGGGGAGCAGTACTTC.

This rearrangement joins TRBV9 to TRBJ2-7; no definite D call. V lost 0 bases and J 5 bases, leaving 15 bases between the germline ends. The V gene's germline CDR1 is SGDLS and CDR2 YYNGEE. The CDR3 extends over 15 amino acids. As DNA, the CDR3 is TGTGCCAGCAGCGTAGCCCCGTCTAGTCTCGACGAGCAGTACTTC. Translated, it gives CASSVAPSSLDEQYF.

In DNA form, the CDR3 reads TGTGCCAGCAGCCCATGGGGCATTCTGTACTTC. It encodes CASSPWGILYF. The chain uses TRBV7-8 and TRBJ2-7; tentatively, D is TRBD1 (5 bases). V lost 5 bases and J 12 bases, leaving 14 bases between the germline ends. Germline V gene lookup returns CDR1 SGHVS and CDR2 FQNEAQ. CDR3 size: 11 residues.

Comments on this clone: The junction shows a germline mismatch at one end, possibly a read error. CDR3 DNA: TGTGCTAGCAGCGTGGGTAGCGGAGACTACGAGCAGTACTTC. It is translated as CASSVGSGDYEQYF. This sequence joins TRBV7-7 and TRBJ2-7; maybe TRBD2 (6 bases). The CDR3 is made up of 14 amino acids. The germline gives CDR1 SSHAT, CDR2 FNYEAQ (reference sequence).

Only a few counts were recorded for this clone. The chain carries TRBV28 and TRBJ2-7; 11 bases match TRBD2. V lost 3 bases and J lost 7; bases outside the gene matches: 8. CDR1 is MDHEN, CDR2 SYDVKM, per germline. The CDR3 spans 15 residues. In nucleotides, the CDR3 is TGTGCCAGCAGTTTTATTAGCGGGGGGGTGGGAGAGCAGTACTTC. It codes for CASSFISGGVGEQYF.

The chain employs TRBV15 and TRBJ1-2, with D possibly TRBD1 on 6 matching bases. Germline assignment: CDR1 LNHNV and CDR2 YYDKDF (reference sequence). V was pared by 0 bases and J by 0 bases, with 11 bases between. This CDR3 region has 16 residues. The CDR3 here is CATSRDYGQTNYGYTF. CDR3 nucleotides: TGTGCCACCAGCAGAGACTACGGACAGACTAACTATGGCTACACCTTC.

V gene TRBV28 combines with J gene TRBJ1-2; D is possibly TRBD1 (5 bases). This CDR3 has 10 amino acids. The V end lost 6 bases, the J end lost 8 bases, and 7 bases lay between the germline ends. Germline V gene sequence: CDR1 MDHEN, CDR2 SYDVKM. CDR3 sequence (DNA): TGTGCCAGCAGGACAGAGGGCTACACCTTC. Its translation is CASRTEGYTF.

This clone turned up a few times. The CDR3, as DNA: TGTGCCAGCAGCCCTGACATGTATGGCTACACCTTC. Protein: CASSPDMYGYTF. This sequence joins TRBV7-8 and TRBJ1-2; D is ambiguous. V dropped 5 bases and J dropped 5 bases, with 9 bases sitting between them. The CDR3 extends over 12 amino acids. Germline V gene sequence: CDR1 SGHVS, CDR2 FQNEAQ.